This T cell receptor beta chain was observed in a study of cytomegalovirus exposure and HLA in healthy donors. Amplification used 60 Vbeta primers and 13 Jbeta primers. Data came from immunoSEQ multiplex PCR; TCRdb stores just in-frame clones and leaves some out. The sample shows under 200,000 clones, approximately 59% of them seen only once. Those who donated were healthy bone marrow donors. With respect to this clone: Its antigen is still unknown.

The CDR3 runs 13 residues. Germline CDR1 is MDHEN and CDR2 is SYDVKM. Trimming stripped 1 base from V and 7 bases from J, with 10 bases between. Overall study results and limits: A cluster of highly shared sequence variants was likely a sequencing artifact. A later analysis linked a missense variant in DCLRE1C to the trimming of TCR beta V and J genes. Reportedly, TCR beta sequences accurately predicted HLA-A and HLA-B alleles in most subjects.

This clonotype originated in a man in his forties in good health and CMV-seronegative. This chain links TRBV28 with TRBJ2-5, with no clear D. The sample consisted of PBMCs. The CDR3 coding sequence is TGTGCCAGCAGTTTATTGTCTGGCGGGACCCAGTACTTC. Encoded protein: CASSLLSGGTQYF. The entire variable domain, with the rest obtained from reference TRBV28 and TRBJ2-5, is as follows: DVKVTQSSRYLVKRTGEKVFLECVQDMDHENMFWYRQDPGLGLRLIYFSYDVKMKEKGDIPEGYSVSREKKERFSLILESASTNQTSMYLCASSLLSGGTQYFGPGTRLLVL.